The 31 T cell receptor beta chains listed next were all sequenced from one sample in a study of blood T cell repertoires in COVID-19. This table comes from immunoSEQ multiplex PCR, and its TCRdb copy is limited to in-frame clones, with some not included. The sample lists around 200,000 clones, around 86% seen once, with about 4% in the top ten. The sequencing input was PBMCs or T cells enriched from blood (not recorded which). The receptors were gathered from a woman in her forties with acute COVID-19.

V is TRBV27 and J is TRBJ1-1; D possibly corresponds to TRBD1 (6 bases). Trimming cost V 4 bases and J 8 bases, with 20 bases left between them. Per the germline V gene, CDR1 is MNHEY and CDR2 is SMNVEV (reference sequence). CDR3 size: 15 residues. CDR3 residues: CASSSPIRGEKEAFF. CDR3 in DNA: TGTGCCAGCAGTTCCCCCATCAGGGGCGAAAAGGAAGCTTTCTTT.

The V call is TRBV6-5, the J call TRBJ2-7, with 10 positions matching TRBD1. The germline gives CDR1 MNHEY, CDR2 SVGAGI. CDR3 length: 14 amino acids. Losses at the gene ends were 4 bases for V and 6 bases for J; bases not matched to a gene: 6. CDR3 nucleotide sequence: TGTGCCAGCAGTTTCGGACAGGGGGGAGGCGAGCAGTACGTC. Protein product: CASSFGQGGGEQYV.

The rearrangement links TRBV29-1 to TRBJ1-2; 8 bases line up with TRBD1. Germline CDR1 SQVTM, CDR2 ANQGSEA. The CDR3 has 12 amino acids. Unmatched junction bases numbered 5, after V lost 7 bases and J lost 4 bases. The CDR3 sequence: CSARDRSYGYTF. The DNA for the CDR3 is TGCAGCGCTAGGGACAGGAGCTATGGCTACACCTTC.

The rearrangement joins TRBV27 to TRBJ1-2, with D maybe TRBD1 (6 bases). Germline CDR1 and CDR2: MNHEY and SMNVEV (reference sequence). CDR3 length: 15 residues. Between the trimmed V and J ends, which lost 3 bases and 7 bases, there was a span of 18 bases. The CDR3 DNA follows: TGTGCCAGCAGTTTTTCCCCGGCCACAGGGTCTGGCTACACCTTC. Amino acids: CASSFSPATGSGYTF.

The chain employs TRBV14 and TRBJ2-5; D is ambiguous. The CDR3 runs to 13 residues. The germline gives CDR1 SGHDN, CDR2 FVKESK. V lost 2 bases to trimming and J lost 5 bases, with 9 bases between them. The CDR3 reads CASSQLPRETQYF. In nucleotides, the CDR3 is TGTGCCAGCAGCCAACTCCCCCGGGAGACCCAGTACTTC.

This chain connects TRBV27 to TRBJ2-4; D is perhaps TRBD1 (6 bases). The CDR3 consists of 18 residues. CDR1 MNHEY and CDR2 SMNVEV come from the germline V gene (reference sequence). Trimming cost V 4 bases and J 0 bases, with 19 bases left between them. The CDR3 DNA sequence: TGTGCCAGCAGTTCCTATCTGGGACATCTTATAGCCAAAAACATTCAGTACTTC. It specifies CASSSYLGHLIAKNIQYF.

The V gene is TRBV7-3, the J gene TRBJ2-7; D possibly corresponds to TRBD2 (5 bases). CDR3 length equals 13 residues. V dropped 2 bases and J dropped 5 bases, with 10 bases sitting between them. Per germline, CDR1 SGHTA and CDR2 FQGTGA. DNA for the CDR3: TGTGCCAGCAGCTTATTCTCGGGGAACGAGCAGTACTTC. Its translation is CASSLFSGNEQYF.

The CDR3 protein is CASSSLRTGSSGANVLTF. CDR3 sequence (DNA): TGTGCCAGCAGCTCCCTCAGGACAGGGAGCTCTGGGGCCAACGTCCTGACTTTC. The chain is built from TRBV13 and TRBJ2-6; 8 bases line up with TRBD1. The CDR3 runs to 18 residues. J lost 0 bases, V lost 4 bases, and 8 bases had no gene match. The germline gives CDR1 PRHDT, CDR2 FYEKMQ (reference sequence).

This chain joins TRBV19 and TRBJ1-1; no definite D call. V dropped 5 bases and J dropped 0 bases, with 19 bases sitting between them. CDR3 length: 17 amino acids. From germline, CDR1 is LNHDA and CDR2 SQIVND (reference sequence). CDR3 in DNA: TGTGCCAGTAGTGCCCTAGGCACCCACTCTATGAACACTGAAGCTTTCTTT. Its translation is CASSALGTHSMNTEAFF.

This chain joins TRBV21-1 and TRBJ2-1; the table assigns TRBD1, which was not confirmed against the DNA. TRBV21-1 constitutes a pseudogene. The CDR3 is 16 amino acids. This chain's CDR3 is CASSPGTGYSYNEQFF. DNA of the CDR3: TGTGCCAGCAGCCCGGGTACAGGCTACTCCTACAATGAGCAGTTCTTC.

CDR3: CASSPDIGVNTEAFF. The CDR3 nucleotides read TGTGCCAGCAGCCCGGACATAGGAGTGAACACTGAAGCTTTCTTT. The gene calls are TRBV3-1 (or the pseudogene TRBV3-2) and TRBJ1-1; weak D call: TRBD1 (5 bases). There are 15 residues in the CDR3. Trimming pared 4 bases from V and 0 bases from J, leaving 12 bases between. Germline V gene lookup returns CDR1 LGHDT and CDR2 YNNKEL (reference sequence).

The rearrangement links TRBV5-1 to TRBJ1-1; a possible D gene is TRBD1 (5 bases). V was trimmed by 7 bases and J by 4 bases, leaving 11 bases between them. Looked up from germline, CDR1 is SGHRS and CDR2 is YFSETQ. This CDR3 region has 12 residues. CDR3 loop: CASHVGGTEAFF. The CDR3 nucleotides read TGCGCCAGCCACGTGGGGGGCACTGAAGCTTTCTTT.

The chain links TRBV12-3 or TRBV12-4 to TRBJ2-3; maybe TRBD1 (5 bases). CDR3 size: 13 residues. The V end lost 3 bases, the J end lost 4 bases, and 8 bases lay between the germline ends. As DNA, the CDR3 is TGTGCCAGCAGTTTGAGCAGGGCAGATACGCAGTATTTT. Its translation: CASSLSRADTQYF.

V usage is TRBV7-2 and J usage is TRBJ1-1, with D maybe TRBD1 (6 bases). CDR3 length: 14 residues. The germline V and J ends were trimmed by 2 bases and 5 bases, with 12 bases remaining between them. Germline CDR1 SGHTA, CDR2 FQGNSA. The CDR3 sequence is CASSLRAGVTEAFF. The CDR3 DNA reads TGTGCCAGCAGCTTACGGGCAGGGGTGACTGAAGCTTTCTTT.

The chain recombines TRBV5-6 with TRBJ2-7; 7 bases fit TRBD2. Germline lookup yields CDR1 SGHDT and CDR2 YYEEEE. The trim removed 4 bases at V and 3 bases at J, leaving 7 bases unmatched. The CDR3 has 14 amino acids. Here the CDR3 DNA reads TGTGCCAGCAGCCCCTGGGGGGGTTTCTACGAGCAGTACGTC. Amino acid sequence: CASSPWGGFYEQYV.

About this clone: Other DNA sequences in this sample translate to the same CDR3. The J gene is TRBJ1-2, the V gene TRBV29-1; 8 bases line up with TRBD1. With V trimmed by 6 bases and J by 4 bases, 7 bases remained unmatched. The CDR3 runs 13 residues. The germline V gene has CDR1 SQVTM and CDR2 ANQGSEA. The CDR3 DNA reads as TGCAGCGTCGTGGACAGGGCCTCCTATGGCTACACCTTC. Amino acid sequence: CSVVDRASYGYTF.

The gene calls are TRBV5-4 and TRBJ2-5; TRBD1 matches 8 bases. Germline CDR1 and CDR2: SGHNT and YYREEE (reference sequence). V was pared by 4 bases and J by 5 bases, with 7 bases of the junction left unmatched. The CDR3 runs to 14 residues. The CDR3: CASSTRQGRETQYF. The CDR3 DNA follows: TGTGCCAGCAGCACCCGACAGGGGAGGGAGACCCAGTACTTC.

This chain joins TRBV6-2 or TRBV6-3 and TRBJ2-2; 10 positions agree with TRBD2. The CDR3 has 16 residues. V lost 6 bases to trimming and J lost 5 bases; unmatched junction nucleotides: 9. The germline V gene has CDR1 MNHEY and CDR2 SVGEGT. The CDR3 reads CASSSYGSGGTGELFF. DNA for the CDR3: TGTGCCAGCAGCTCCTACGGTAGCGGGGGGACCGGGGAGCTGTTTTTT.

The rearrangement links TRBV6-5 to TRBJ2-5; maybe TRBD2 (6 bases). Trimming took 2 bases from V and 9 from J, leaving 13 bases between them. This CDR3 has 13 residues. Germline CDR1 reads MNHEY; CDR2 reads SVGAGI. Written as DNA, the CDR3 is TGTGCCAGCAGTTACGGGGACCCGGGGGCCCAGTACTTC. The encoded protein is CASSYGDPGAQYF.

In DNA form, the CDR3 reads TGTGCCAGCAGCTTGGGCAGACCCGACACTGAAGCTTTCTTT. It encodes CASSLGRPDTEAFF. The chain carries TRBV7-9 and TRBJ1-1; no clear D gene. The CDR3 is made up of 14 amino acids. From germline, CDR1 is SEHNR and CDR2 FQNEAQ (reference sequence). Trimming removed 3 bases at V and 3 bases at J, with 11 bases between.

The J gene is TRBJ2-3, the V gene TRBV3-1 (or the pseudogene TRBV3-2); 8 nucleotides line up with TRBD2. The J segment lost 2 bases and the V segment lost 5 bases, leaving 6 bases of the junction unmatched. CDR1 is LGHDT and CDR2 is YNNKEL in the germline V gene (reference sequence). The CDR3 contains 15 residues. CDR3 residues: CASSYRLATTDTQYF. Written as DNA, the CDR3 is TGTGCCAGCAGCTACCGACTAGCGACCACAGATACGCAGTATTTT.

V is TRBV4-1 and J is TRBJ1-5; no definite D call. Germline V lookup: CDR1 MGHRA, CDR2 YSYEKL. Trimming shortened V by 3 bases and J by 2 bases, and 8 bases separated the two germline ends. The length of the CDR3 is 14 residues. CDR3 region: CASSHNEGNQPQHF. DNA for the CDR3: TGCGCCAGCAGCCATAACGAGGGCAATCAGCCCCAGCATTTT.

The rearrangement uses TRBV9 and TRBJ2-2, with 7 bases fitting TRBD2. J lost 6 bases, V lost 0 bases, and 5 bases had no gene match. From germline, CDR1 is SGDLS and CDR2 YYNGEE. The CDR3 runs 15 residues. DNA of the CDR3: TGTGCCAGCAGCGTAGCTGTGGGAGGGGCCGGGGAGCTGTTTTTT. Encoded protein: CASSVAVGGAGELFF.

CDR3 protein: CASKTSGAHEQFF. For the CDR3, the DNA is TGTGCCAGCAAGACTAGCGGGGCGCATGAGCAGTTCTTC. This chain joins TRBV6-5 and TRBJ2-1, with 11 bases identical to TRBD2. Germline loops: CDR1 MNHEY, CDR2 SVGAGI. Trimming cost V 7 bases and J 8 bases; bases outside gene matches: 4. CDR3 size: 13 residues.

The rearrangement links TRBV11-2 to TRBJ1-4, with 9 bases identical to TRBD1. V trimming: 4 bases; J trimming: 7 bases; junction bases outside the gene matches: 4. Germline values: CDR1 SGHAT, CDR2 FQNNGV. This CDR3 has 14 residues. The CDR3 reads CASSWDRESEKLFF. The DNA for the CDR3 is TGTGCCAGCAGCTGGGACAGGGAGAGTGAAAAACTGTTTTTT.

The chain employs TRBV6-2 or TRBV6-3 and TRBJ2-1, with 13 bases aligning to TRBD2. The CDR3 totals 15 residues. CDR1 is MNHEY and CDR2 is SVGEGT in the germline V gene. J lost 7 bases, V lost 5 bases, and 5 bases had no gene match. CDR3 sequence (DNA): TGTGCCAGCAGTCCCTGGACTAGCGGGGGAAATGAGCAGTTCTTC. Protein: CASSPWTSGGNEQFF.

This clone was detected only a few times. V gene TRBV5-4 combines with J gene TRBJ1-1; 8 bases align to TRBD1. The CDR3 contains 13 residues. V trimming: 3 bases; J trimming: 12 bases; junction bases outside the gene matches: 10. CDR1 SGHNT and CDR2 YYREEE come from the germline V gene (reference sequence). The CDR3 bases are TGTGCCAGCAGCTACCAACAGGGGGTCGTAACTTTCTTT. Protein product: CASSYQQGVVTFF.

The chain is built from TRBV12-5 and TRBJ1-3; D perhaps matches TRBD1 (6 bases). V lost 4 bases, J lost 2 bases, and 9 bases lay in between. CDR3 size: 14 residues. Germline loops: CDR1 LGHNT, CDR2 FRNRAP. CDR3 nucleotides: TGTGCTAGTGGTTCGCGGACAGCTGGAAACACCATATATTTT. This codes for CASGSRTAGNTIYF.

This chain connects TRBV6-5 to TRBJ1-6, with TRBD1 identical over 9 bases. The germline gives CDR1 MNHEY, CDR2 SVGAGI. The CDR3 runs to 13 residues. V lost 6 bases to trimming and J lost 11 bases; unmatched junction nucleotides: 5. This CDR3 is CASRGDRAAPLHF. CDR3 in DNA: TGTGCCAGCAGGGGGGACAGGGCGGCACCCCTCCACTTT.

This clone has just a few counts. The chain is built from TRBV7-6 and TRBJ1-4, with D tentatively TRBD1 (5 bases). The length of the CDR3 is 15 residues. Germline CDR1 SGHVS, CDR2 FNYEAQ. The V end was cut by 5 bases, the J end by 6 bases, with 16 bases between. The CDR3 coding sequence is TGTGCCAGCAGCGCTAGACAGACGGTGGATGAAAAACTGTTTTTT. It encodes CASSARQTVDEKLFF.

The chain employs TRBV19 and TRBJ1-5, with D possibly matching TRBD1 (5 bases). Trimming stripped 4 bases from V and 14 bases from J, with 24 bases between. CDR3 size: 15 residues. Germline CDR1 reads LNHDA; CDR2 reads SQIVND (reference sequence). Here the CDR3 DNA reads TGTGCCAGTAGTACAGGGTTGGCCAATAGCCCACCGAAGCATTTT. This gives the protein CASSTGLANSPPKHF.